This TCR beta chain was identified during a study of blood T cell repertoires in COVID-19. For the study at large: Some COVID-19 samples were acute and others convalescent; all came from the United States, Italy and Spain. T cells, B-cell-depleted T cells, or PBMCs provided the cDNA or gDNA that served as material.

V was clipped by 4 bases and J by 0 bases, with 13 bases between them. Germline CDR1 KGHSH, CDR2 LQKENI. This CDR3 has 16 amino acids. In the original processing: Reference gene primer amplification gave estimated nucleated cell counts. The protocol was immunoSEQ multiplex PCR, while the TCRdb copy is restricted to in-frame clones and leaves out a portion. The DNA was the basis for D and trimming; V, J and clone size are from that table. The table records some 73,000 clones, around nine tenths of them present only once. This clonotype was obtained from a human donor in a cohort sampled during active COVID-19. The chain uses TRBV18 and TRBJ1-3; D possibly corresponds to TRBD1 (6 bases). Material for sequencing was peripheral blood. The CDR3 here is CASSQRQASSGNTIYF. CDR3 sequence (DNA): TGTGCCAGCTCACAGAGACAGGCCAGCTCTGGAAACACCATATATTTT.